This TCR beta chain was identified in a study of shared T cell receptors in the human thymus. CDR3 length: 13 amino acids. The ends were cut back, 3 bases at V and 7 bases at J, with 10 bases in the middle. CDR1 and CDR2 from the germline V gene are LGHNA and YNFKEQ. The table came from immunoSEQ multiplex PCR; TCRdb's copy has only in-frame clones and leaves some out. The sample records approximately 660,000 clones, 70% to 90% being singletons. The same data also contributed to another study, on human thymus T cells. Per that study: Resections were taken during corrective heart surgery, and the thymus tissue came from these. The authors found apparently biased V and J gene usage in thymic and blood repertoires. A high degree of thymic repertoire overlap among unrelated individuals was reported in related research.

This receptor was identified in a boy younger than two with a congenital heart defect. Material for sequencing was thymocytes. The J gene is TRBJ2-1, the V gene TRBV4-2, with a possible D match to TRBD2 (5 bases). For the CDR3, the DNA is TGTGCCAGCAGCCATCTACTAGGAAATGAGCAGTTCTTC. Protein: CASSHLLGNEQFF.